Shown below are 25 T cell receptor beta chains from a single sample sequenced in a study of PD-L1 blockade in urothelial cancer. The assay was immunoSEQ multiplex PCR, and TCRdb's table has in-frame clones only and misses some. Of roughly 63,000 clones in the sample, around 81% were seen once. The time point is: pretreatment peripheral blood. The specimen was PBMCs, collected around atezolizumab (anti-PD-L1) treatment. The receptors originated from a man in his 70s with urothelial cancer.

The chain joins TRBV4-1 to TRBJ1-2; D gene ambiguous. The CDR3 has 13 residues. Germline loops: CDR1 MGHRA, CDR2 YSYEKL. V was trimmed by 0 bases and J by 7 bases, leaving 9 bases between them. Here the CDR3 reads CASSQDPGGGYTF. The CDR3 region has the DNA TGCGCCAGCAGCCAAGATCCAGGTGGTGGCTACACCTTC.

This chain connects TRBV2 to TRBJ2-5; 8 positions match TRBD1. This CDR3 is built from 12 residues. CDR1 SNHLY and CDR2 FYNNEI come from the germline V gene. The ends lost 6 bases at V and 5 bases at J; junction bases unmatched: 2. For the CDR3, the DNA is TGTGCCAGCAGGGACAGGGTGGAGACCCAGTACTTC. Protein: CASRDRVETQYF.

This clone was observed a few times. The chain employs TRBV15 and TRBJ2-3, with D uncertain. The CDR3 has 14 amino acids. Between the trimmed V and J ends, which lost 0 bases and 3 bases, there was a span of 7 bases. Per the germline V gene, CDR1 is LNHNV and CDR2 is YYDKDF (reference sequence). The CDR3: CATSRDPRTDTQYF. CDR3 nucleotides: TGTGCCACCAGCAGAGACCCTAGGACAGATACGCAGTATTTT.

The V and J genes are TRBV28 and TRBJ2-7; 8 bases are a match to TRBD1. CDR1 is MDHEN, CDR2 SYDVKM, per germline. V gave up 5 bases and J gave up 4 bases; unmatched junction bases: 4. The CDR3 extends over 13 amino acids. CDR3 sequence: CASSRQGTYEQYF. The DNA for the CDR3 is TGTGCCAGCAGTCGACAGGGGACGTACGAGCAGTACTTC.

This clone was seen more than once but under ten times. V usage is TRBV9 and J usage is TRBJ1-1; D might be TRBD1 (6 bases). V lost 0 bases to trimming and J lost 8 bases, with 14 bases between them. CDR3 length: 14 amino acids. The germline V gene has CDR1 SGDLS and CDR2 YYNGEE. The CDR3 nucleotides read TGTGCCAGCAGCGTAGGTGTCTCGGGGACAGAAGCTTTCTTT. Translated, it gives CASSVGVSGTEAFF. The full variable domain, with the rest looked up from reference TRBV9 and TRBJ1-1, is DSGVTQTPKHLITATGQRVTLRCSPRSGDLSVYWYQQSLDQGLQFLIQYYNGEERAKGNILERFSAQQFPDLHSELNLSSLELGDSALYFCASSVGVSGTEAFFGQGTRLTVV.

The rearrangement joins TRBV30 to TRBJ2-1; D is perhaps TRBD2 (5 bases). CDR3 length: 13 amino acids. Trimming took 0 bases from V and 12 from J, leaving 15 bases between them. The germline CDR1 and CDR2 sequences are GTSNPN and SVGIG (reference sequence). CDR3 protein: CAWSVSGVSGQFF. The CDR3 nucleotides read TGTGCCTGGAGTGTTTCCGGAGTAAGCGGGCAGTTCTTC.

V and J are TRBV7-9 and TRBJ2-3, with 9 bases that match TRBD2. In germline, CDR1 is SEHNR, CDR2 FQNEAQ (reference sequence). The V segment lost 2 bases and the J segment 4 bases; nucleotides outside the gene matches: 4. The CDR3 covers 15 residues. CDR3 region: CASSLTAGGADTQYF. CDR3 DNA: TGTGCCAGCAGCTTAACCGCGGGGGGGGCAGATACGCAGTATTTT.

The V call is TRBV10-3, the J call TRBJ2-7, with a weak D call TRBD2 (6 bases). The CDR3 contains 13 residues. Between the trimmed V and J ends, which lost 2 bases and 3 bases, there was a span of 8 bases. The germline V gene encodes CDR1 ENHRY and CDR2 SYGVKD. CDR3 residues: CAISEAGNYEQYF. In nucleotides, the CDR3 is TGTGCCATCAGTGAGGCGGGGAACTACGAGCAGTACTTC.

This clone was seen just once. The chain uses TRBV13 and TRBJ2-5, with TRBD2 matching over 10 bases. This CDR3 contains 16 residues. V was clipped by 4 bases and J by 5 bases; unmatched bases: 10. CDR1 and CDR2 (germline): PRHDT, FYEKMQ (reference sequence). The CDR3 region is CASSSTSGTGVETQYF. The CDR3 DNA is TGTGCCAGCAGCTCCACTAGCGGGACGGGGGTGGAGACCCAGTACTTC.

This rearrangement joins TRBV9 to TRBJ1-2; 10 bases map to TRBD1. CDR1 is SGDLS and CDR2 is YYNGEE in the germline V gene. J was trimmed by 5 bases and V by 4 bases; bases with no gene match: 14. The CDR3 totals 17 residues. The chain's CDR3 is CASSPGTGAGEMYGYTF. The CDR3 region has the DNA TGTGCCAGCAGCCCCGGGACAGGGGCAGGGGAGATGTATGGCTACACCTTC.

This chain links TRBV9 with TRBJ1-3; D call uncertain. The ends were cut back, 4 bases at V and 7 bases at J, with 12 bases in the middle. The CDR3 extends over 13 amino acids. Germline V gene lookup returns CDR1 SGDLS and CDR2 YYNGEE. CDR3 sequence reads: CASSLRNGNTIYF. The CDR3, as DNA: TGTGCCAGCAGCCTAAGAAATGGTAACACCATATATTTT.

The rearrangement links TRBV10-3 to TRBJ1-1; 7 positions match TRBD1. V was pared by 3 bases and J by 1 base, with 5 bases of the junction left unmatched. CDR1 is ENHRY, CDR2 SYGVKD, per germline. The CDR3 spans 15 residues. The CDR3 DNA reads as TGTGCCATCAGTGACCTGGGACAGACGAACACTGAAGCTTTCTTT. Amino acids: CAISDLGQTNTEAFF.

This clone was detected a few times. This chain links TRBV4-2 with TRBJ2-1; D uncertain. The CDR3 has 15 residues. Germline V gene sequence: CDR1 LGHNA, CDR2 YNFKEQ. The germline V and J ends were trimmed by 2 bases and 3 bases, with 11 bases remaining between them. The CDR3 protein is CASSQPESGYNEQFF. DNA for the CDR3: TGTGCCAGCAGCCAACCAGAGTCGGGCTACAATGAGCAGTTCTTC.

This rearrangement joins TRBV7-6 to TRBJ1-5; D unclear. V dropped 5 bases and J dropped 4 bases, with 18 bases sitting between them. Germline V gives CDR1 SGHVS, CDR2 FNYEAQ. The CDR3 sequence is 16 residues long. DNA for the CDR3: TGTGCCAGCAGCCCTACGACTGAATCGAGAAATCAGCCCCAGCATTTT. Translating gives CASSPTTESRNQPQHF.

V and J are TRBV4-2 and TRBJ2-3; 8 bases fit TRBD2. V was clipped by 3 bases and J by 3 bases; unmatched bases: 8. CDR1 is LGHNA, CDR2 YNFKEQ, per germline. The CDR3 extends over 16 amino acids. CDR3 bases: TGTGCCAGCAGCCACGACTGGGCGGGAGGAACAGATACGCAGTATTTT. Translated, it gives CASSHDWAGGTDTQYF.

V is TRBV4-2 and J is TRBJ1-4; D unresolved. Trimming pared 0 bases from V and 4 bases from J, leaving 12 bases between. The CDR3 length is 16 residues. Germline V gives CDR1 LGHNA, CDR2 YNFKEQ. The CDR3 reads CASSQDVGGGNEKLFF. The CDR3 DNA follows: TGTGCCAGCAGCCAAGATGTCGGAGGAGGTAATGAAAAACTGTTTTTT.

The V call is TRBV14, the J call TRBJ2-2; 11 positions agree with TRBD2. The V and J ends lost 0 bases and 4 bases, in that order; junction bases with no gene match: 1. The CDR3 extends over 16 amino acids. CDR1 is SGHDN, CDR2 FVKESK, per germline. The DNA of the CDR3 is TGTGCCAGCAGCCAAGATGGACTAGCGGGCACCGGGGAGCTGTTTTTT. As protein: CASSQDGLAGTGELFF.

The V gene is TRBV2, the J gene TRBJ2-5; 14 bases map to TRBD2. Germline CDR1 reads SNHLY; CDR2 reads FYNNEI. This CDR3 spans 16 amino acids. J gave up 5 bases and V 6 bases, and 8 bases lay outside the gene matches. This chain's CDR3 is CASSPGTSGRRETQYF. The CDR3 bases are TGTGCCAGCAGCCCCGGGACTAGCGGGAGAAGGGAGACCCAGTACTTC.

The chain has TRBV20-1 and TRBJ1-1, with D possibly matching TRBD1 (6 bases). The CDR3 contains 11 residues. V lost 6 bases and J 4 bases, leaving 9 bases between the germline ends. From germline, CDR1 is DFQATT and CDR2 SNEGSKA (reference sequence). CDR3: CSAARGTEAFF. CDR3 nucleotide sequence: TGCAGTGCAGCCAGGGGCACTGAAGCTTTCTTT.

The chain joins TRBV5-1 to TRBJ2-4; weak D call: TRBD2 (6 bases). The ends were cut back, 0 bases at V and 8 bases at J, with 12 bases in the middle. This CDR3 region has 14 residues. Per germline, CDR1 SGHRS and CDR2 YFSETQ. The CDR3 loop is CASSLDRWGDIQYF. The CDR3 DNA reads TGCGCCAGCAGCTTGGACCGATGGGGGGACATTCAGTACTTC.

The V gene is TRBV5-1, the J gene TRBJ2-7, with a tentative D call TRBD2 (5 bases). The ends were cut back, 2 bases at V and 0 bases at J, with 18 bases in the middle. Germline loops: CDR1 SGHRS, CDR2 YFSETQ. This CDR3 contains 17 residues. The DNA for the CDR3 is TGCGCCAGCAGCTTTCCCAGCCGACGGGGAAACTCCTACGAGCAGTACTTC. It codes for CASSFPSRRGNSYEQYF.

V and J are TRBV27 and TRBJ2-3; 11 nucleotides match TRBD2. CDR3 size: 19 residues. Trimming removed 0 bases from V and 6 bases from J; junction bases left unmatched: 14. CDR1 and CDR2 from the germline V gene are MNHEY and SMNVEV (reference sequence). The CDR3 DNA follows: TGTGCCAGCAGTTTATCCCCAGTCCCCTCTAGCGGGAGGACCGATACGCAGTATTTT. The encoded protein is CASSLSPVPSSGRTDTQYF.

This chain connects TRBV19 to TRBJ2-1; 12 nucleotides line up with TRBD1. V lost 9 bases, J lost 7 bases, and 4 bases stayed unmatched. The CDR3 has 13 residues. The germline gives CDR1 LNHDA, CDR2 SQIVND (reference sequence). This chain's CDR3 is CASRDRGRNEQFF. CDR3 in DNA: TGTGCCAGCCGGGACAGGGGGCGTAATGAGCAGTTCTTC.

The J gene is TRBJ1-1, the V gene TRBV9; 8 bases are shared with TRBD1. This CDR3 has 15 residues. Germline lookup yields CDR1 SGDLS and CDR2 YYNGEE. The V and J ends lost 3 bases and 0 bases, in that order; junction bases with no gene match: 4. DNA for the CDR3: TGTGCCAGCAGCGCCTCGGGACAGGTGAACACTGAAGCTTTCTTT. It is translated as CASSASGQVNTEAFF. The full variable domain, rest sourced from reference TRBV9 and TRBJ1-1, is DSGVTQTPKHLITATGQRVTLRCSPRSGDLSVYWYQQSLDQGLQFLIQYYNGEERAKGNILERFSAQQFPDLHSELNLSSLELGDSALYFCASSASGQVNTEAFFGQGTRLTVV.

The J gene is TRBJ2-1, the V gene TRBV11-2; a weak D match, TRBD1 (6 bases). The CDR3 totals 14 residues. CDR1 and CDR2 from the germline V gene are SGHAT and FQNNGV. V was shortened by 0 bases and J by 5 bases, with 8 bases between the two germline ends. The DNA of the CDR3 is TGTGCCAGCAGCTTAGACCCAGGGGACAATGAGCAGTTCTTC. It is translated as CASSLDPGDNEQFF.